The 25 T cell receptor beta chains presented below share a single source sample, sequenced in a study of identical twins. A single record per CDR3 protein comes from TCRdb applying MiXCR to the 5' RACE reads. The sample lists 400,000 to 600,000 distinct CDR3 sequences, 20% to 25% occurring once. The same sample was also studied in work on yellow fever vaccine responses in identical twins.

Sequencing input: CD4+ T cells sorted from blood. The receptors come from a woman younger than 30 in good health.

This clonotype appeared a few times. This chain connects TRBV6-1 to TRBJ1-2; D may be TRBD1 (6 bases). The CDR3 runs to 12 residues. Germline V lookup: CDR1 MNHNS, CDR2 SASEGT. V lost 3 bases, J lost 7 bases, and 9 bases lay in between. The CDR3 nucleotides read TGTGCCAGCAGTGATACAGGGTTTGGCTACACCTTC. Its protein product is CASSDTGFGYTF.

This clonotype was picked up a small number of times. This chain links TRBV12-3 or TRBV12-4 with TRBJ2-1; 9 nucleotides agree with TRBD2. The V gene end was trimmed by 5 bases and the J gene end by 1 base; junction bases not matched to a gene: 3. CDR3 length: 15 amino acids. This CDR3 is CASSQSGRSYNEQFF. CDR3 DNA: TGTGCCAGCAGTCAAAGCGGGAGGTCCTACAATGAGCAGTTCTTC.

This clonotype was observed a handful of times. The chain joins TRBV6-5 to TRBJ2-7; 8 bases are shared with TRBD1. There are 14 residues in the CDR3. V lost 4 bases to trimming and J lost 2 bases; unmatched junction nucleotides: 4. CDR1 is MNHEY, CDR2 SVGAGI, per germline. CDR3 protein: CASSFQGAAYEQYF. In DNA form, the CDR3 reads TGTGCCAGCAGTTTTCAGGGGGCGGCCTACGAGCAGTACTTC.

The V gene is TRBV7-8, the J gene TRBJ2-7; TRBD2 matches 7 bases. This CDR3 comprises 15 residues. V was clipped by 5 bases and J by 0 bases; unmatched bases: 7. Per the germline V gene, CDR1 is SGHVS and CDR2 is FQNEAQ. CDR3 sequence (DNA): TGTGCCAGCAGCGTGGGACTAACGAGCTCCTACGAGCAGTACGTC. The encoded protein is CASSVGLTSSYEQYV.

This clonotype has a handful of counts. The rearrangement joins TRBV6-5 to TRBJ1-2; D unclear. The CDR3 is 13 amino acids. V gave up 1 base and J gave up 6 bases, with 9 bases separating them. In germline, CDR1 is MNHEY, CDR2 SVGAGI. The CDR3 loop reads CASSYYGRHGYTF. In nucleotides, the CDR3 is TGTGCCAGCAGTTACTATGGTCGACATGGCTACACCTTC.

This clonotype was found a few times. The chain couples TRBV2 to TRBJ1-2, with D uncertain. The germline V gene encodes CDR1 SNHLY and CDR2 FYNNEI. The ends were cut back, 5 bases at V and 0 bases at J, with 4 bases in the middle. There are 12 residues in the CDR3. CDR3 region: CASSKPNYGYTF. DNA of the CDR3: TGTGCCAGCAGTAAGCCTAACTATGGCTACACCTTC.

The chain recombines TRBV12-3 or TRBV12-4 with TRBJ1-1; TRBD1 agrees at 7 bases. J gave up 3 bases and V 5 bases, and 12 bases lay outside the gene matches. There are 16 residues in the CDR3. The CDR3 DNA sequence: TGTGCCAGCAGTGACAGGGTAGGTTGGTACGACACTGAAGCTTTCTTT. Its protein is CASSDRVGWYDTEAFF.

The CDR3 bases are TGTGCCACCCGTACGACAGTGCTCCAAGAGACCCAGTACTTC. It translates to CATRTTVLQETQYF. J is TRBJ2-5 and V is TRBV2; D is perhaps TRBD1 (5 bases). Germline assignment: CDR1 SNHLY and CDR2 FYNNEI. The V and J ends lost 10 bases and 1 base respectively, with 16 bases between them. The CDR3 contains 14 residues.

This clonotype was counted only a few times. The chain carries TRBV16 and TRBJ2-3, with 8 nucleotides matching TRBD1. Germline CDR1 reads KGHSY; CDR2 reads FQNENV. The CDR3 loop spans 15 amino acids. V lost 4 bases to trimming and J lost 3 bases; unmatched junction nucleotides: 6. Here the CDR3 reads CASSPSRGRTDTQYF. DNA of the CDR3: TGTGCCAGCAGCCCCTCCAGGGGGCGAACAGATACGCAGTATTTT.

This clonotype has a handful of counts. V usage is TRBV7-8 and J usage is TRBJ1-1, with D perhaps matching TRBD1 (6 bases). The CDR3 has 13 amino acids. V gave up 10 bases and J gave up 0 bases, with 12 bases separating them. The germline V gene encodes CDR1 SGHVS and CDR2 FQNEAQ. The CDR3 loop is CATLGQMNTEAFF. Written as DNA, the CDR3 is TGTGCCACCCTCGGACAGATGAACACTGAAGCTTTCTTT.

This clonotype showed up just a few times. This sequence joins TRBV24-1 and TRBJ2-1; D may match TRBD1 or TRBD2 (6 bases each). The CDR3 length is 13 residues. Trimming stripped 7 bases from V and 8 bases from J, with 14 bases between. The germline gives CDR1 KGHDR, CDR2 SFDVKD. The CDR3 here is CATRGDRRDEQFF. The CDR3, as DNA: TGTGCCACCAGGGGTGACAGGAGGGATGAGCAGTTCTTC.

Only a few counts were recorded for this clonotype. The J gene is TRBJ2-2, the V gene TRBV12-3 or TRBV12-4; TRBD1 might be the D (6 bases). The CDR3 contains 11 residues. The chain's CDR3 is CAWGRTGELFF. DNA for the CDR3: TGTGCGTGGGGGCGAACCGGGGAGCTGTTTTTT.

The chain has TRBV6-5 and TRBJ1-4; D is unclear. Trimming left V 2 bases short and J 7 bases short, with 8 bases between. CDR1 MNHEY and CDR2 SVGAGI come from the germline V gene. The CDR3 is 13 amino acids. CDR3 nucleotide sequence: TGTGCCAGCAGTTACGAACGGGGTGAAAAACTGTTTTTT. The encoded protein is CASSYERGEKLFF.

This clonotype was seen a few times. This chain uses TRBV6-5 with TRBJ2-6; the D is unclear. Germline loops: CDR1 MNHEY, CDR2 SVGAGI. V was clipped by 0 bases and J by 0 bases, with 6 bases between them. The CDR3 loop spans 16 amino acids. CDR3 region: CASSYSPNSGANVLTF. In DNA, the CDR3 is TGTGCCAGCAGTTACTCCCCCAACTCTGGGGCCAACGTCCTGACTTTC.

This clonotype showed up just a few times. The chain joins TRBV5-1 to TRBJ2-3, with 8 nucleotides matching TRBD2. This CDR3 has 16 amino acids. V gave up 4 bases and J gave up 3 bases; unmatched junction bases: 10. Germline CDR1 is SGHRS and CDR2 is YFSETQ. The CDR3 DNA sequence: TGCGCCAGCAGCCGGGGACTAGTCGGCAAAACAGATACGCAGTATTTT. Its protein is CASSRGLVGKTDTQYF.

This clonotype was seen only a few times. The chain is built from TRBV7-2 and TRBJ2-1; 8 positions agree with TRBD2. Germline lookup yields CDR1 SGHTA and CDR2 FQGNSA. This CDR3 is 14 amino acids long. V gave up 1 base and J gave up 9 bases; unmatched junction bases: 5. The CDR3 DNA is TGTGCCAGCAGCTTAGAAAGACTAGCGATTGAGCAGTTCTTC. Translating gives CASSLERLAIEQFF.

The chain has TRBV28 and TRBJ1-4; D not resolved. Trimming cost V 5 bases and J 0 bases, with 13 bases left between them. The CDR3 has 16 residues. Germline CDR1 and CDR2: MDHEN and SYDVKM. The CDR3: CASSLKRDATNEKLFF. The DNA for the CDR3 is TGTGCCAGCAGTCTTAAGCGAGACGCAACTAATGAAAAACTGTTTTTT.

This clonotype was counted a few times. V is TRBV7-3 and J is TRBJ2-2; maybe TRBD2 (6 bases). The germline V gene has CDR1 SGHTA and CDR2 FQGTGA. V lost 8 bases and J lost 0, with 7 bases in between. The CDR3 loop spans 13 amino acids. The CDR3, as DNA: TGTGCCAGCGGGGGGACGAACACCGGGGAGCTGTTTTTT. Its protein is CASGGTNTGELFF.

For the CDR3, the DNA is TGCAGTGCTAGTGTCCAGGGAGCGGATGAGCAGTTCTTC. Translating it yields CSASVQGADEQFF. J is TRBJ2-1 and V is TRBV20-1; TRBD1 or TRBD2 may be the D gene (5 bases each). CDR3 length: 13 amino acids. CDR1 is DFQATT and CDR2 is SNEGSKA in the germline V gene (reference sequence). V was trimmed by 3 bases and J by 8 bases, leaving 14 bases between them.

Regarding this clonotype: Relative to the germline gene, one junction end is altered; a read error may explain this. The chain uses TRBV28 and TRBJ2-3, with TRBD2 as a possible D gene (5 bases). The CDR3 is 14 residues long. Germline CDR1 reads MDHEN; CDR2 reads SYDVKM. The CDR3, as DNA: TGTGCCAGCAGTTTCTTACTAGACGCCGGTACGCGGTATTTT. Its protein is CASSFLLDAGTRYF.

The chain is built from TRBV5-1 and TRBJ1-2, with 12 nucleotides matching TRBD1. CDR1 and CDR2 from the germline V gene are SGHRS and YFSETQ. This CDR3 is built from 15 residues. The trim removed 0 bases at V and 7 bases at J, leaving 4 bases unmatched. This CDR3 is CASSLGDRGRIGYTF. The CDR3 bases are TGCGCCAGCAGCTTGGGGGACAGGGGGCGCATTGGCTACACCTTC.

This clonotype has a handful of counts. CDR3 DNA sequence: TGTGCCAGCAGCAGGAGCGGGAGTACGTACGAGCAGTACTTC. This codes for CASSRSGSTYEQYF. The chain links TRBV3-1 to TRBJ2-7; TRBD2 matches at 8 bases. The CDR3 sequence is 14 residues long. The V gene end was trimmed by 5 bases and the J gene end by 4 bases; junction bases not matched to a gene: 7. CDR1 LGHDT and CDR2 YNNKEL come from the germline V gene (reference sequence).

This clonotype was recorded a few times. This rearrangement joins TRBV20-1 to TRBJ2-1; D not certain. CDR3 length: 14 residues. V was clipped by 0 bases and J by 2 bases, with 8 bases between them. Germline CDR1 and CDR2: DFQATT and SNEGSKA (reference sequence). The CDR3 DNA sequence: TGCAGTGCTAGAGATGACACCGCCTACAATGAGCAGTTCTTC. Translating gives CSARDDTAYNEQFF.

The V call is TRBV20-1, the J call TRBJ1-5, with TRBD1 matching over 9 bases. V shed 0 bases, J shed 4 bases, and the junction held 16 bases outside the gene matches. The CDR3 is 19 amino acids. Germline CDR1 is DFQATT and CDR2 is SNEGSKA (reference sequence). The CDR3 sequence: CSARDSIRQDRGRNQPQHF. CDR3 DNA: TGCAGTGCTAGAGATTCCATTCGGCAGGACAGGGGACGAAATCAGCCCCAGCATTTT.

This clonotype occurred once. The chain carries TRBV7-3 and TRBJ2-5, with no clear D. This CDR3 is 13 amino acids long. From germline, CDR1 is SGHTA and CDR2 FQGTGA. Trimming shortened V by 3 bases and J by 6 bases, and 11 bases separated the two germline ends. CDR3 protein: CASSFGRDQTQYF. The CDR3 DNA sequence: TGTGCCAGCAGCTTTGGAAGGGATCAGACCCAGTACTTC.